The sequence of this T cell receptor beta chain was determined in a study of T-cell reconstitution after alpha-beta-depleted transplantation in children. Researchers prepared the TCRbeta library using unique molecular identifiers, the study reports. TCRdb re-analysed the PCR reads in MiXCR, keeping a single row per CDR3 protein. The sample lists hundreds of thousands of distinct CDR3 sequences, over 10% occurring once. Broader study findings: Some patients showed high day-60 TCRbeta diversity, which derived from surviving recipient T cells and thymic progenitors.

Points on this clonotype: Its antigen is currently unknown.

The sample was PBMCs, mostly from graft donor cells, taken 360 days after TCRalphabeta/CD19-depleted stem cell transplant. The TCR originated in a male patient between 10 and 17 years old who had a stem cell transplant for acute myeloid leukemia, so the T cells may come from the graft donor.

CDR3 loop: CASTLSARDTQYF. The DNA for the CDR3 is TGTGCCAGCACCTTAAGCGCCAGAGATACGCAGTATTTT. The rearrangement uses TRBV6-6 and TRBJ2-3; D gene unclear. The CDR3 contains 13 residues. Trimming removed 7 bases at V and 5 bases at J, with 13 bases between. Germline CDR1 and CDR2: MNHNY and SVGAGI (reference sequence).